What follows describes a single T cell receptor beta chain. This likely stems from a read error, as it lies one base from a far larger clone. Here immunoSEQ multiplex PCR was the method, and the copy in TCRdb shows in-frame clones only, minus some. The sample lists around 500,000 clones, 79% occurring once. The CDR3 spans 13 residues. CDR1 is MNHNY, CDR2 SVGAGI, per germline (reference sequence). This entry is derived from a study of shared clonotypes between healthy human individuals. This sequence originates from a woman aged 40 to 50 in good health. Some clones in this sample may be carry-over from other donors' samples. The V and J genes are TRBV6-6 and TRBJ1-1; D uncertain. Sequenced: PBMCs. The CDR3 nucleotides read TGTGCCAGCAGTTACTCTATCAGCACTGAAGCTCTCTTT. This codes for CASSYSISTEALF.